This T cell receptor beta chain was sequenced during a study of T cells in lung cancer brain metastases. Looking at the study overall: Among the approximately 22 patients, seventeen reported tobacco use, median around 37 pack-years.

The study, taken as a whole, reports: The analysis could not control for preoperative corticosteroids affecting T cell infiltration in brain metastases. Compared with paired primaries, brain metastases showed fewer unique productive clones (approximately 1,500 versus 4,500).

On this clone itself: Antigen: not known.

The CDR3 covers 14 residues. Germline V CDR1 and CDR2: SGDLS, YYNGEE. Trimming took 0 bases from V and 5 from J; bases not matched to a gene: 4. Guided by marked H&E slides, tumor areas were macrodissected from several unstained, deparaffinized about 9.1 um sections. Assay used: immunoSEQ multiplex PCR; TCRdb lists only in-frame clones, some missing. The sample contains about 1,200 clones, approximately 89% of which appear only once. This clonotype was sampled from a man in his sixties or seventies with non-small cell lung cancer that had spread to the brain. The sample taken for sequencing was tumor tissue from a brain metastasis. V is TRBV9 and J is TRBJ2-7; 8 nucleotides line up with TRBD1. The DNA of the CDR3 is TGTGCCAGCAGCGTAGGGAGGGGACAGGACGAGCAGTACTTC. Protein: CASSVGRGQDEQYF.